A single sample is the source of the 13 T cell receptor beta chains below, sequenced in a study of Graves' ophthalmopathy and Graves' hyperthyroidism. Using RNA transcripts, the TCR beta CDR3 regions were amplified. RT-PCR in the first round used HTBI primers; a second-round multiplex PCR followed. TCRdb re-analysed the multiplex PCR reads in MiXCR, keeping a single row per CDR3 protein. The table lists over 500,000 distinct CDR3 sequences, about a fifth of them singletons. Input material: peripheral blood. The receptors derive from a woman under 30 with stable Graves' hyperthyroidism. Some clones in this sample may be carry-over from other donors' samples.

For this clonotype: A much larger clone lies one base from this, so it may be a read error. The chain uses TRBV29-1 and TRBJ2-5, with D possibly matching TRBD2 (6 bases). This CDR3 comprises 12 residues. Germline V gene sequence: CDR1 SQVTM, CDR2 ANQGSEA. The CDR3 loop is CSVVEGRETKYF. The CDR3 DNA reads TGCAGCGTTGTGGAGGGTCGAGAGACCAAGTACTTC.

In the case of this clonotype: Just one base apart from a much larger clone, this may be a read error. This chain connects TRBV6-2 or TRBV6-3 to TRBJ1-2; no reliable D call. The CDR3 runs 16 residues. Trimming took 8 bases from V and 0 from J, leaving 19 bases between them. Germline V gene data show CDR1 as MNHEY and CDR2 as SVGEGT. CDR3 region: CASGLFGSDSNYGYTF. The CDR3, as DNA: TGTGCCAGCGGTCTCTTCGGATCAGACTCTAACTATGGCTACACCTTC.

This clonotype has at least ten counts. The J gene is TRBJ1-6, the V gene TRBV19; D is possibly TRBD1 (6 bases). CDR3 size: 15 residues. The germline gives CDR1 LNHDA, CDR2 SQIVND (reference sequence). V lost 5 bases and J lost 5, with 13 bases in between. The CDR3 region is CASSVIGGDNSPLHF. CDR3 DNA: TGTGCCAGTAGTGTCATAGGGGGAGATAATTCACCCCTCCACTTT.

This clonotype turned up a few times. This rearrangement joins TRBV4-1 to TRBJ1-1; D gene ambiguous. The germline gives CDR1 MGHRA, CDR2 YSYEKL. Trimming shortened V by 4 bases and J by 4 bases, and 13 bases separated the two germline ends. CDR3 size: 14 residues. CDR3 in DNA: TGCGCCAGCAGCCCTAATGGAGGGCCCACTGAAGCTTTCTTT. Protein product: CASSPNGGPTEAFF.

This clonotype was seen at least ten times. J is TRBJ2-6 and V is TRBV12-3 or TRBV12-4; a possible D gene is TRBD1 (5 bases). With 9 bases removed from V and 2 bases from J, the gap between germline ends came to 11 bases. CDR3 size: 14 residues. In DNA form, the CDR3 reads TGTGCCAGTACAGGCAACACTGGGGCCAACGTCCTGACTTTC. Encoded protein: CASTGNTGANVLTF.

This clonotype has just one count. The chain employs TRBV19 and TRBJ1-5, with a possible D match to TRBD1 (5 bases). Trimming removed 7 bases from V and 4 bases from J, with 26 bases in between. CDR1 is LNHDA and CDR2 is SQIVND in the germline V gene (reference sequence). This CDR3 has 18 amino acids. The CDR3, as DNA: TGTGCCAGTACCACTATTGCGGGGTGGGGGGTTGTTAATCAGCCCCAGCATTTT. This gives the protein CASTTIAGWGVVNQPQHF.

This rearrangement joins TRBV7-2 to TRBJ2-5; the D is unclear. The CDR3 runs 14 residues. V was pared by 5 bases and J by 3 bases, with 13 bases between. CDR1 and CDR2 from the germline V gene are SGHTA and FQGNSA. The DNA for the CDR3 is TGTGCCAGCAGCGCCGGAACGATAAAAGAGACCCAGTACTTC. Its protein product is CASSAGTIKETQYF.

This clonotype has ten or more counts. DNA of the CDR3: TGTGCCAGCAGCCAAGAAGGCGCAGCTGGCTACACCTTC. As protein: CASSQEGAAGYTF. The chain employs TRBV3-1 and TRBJ1-2; the D is unclear. Germline V gene sequence: CDR1 LGHDT, CDR2 YNNKEL (reference sequence). The CDR3 consists of 13 residues. Trimming removed 0 bases at V and 7 bases at J, with 9 bases between.

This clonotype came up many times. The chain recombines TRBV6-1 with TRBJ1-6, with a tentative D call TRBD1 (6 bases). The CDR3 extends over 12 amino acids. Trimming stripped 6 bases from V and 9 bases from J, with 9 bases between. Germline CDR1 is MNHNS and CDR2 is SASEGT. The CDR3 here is CASRIGGSPLHF. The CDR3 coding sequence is TGTGCCAGCAGAATAGGGGGTTCACCCCTCCACTTT.

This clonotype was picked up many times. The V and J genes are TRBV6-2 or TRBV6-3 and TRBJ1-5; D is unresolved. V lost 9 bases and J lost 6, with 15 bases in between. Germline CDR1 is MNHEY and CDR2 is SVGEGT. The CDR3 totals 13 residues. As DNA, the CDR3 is TGTGCCAGTGGGCCTCCCCCCCTTCAGCCCCAGCATTTT. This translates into CASGPPPLQPQHF.

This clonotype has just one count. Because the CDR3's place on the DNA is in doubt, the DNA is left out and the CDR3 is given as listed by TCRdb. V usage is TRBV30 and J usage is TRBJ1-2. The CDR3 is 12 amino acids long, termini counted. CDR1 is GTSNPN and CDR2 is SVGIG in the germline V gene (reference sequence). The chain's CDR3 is CAFALGTAVGTF.

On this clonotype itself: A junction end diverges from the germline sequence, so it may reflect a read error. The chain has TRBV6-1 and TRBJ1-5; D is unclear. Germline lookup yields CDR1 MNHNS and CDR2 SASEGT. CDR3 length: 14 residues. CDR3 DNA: TGCGCCAGCAGTGAAGCGCGGTCGGGCCAGCCCCAGCATTTT. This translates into CASSEARSGQPQHF.

The CDR3 DNA is TGTGCCATCGCGAGGGAGAGAAACACCATATATTTT. Amino acid sequence: CAIARERNTIYF. The genes are TRBV10-3 and TRBJ1-3; D gene unclear. The germline gives CDR1 ENHRY, CDR2 SYGVKD. CDR3 length: 12 amino acids. The V end was cut by 8 bases, the J end by 5 bases, with 10 bases between.